This is a list of T cell receptor beta chains from one sample in a study of graft-versus-host responses after intestinal transplantation. The antigens these receptors bind are not known. Sequencing was performed with immunoSEQ multiplex PCR; in TCRdb, only in-frame clones are kept and a portion is missing. Among over 75,000 clones listed, 70% to 90% were seen once. This specimen was unstimulated CD4+ T cells sorted from spleen or lymph node cells, taken before intestinal transplant. The source of these receptors is a human donor who received an intestinal transplant. Each CDR3 is given without its conserved first and last residue. D genes are given only for firm matches.

j_call d_call v_call cdr3_aa
TRBJ1-5 TRBD1 TRBV2 ASRGTAYSNQPQH
TRBJ1-1 TRBD1 TRBV4-2 ASRGQGGTEAF
TRBJ1-5 . TRBV5-1 ASSPNSLGGPQH
TRBJ1-2 . TRBV9 ASSVGAGSNYGYT
TRBJ1-5 TRBD1 TRBV27 ASSLSGTVNQPQH
TRBJ2-7 . TRBV11-2 ASSSYRDSSYEQY
TRBJ2-5 . TRBV7-9 ASSLGTDRKETQY
TRBJ2-1 . TRBV6-5 ASSRDLAPYNEQF
TRBJ2-3 TRBD1 TRBV5-6 ASSLRTGRVY
TRBJ1-3 . TRBV6-1 ASSEFEITSGNTIY
TRBJ2-7 TRBD1 TRBV4-1 ASSQDPPERQGAYEQY
TRBJ1-1 . TRBV19 ASSRQYTNTEAF
TRBJ2-3 . TRBV6-1 ASGAQGGPDTQY
TRBJ2-1 TRBD1 TRBV19 ASSSSALRTGWDEQF
TRBJ2-7 . TRBV20-1 SCRMGEAQY
TRBJ1-5 . TRBV4-1 ASSQEEGNQPQH
TRBJ1-4 TRBD1 TRBV6-6 ASSYRQGVGEKLF
TRBJ1-4 . TRBV11-1 ASSPGDEKLF
TRBJ1-5 . TRBV2 ASSELGGNQPQH
TRBJ2-5 . TRBV5-4 ASSFGQGRETQY
TRBJ2-1 TRBD2 TRBV29-1 SVQISGGFENEQF
TRBJ2-6 . TRBV5-6 ASSLLGGQGGANVLT
TRBJ2-1 TRBD1 TRBV5-4 ASSLDKGTGDEQF
TRBJ2-4 TRBD2 TRBV27 ASSFKPPGLAALLY
TRBJ1-1 . TRBV11-2 ASSLGLRGAESAF
TRBJ2-7 . TRBV29-1 SVELPRGARYEQY
TRBJ2-1 . TRBV18 ASSPGAGRNEQF